This TCR beta chain comes out of a study of T cell responses to AZD1222 COVID-19 vaccine. Only in-frame clones appear in the TCRdb table, and some are missing; sequencing was by immunoSEQ multiplex PCR. The data hold approximately 100,000 clones, with about 83% observed a single time. The V gene end was trimmed by 0 bases and the J gene end by 7 bases; junction bases not matched to a gene: 4. The CDR3 contains 16 residues. Germline loops: CDR1 MNHEY, CDR2 SVGEGT. This chain uses TRBV6-2 or TRBV6-3 with TRBJ2-2; 11 bases are a match to TRBD2. The sequencing here drew on peripheral blood, taken on day 0 of AZD1222 vaccination. The receptor's source is an adult in good health. The CDR3 DNA follows: TGTGCCAGCAGTTACTCCACTAGCGGGAGTTTCGGGGAGCTGTTTTTT. Residues: CASSYSTSGSFGELFF.